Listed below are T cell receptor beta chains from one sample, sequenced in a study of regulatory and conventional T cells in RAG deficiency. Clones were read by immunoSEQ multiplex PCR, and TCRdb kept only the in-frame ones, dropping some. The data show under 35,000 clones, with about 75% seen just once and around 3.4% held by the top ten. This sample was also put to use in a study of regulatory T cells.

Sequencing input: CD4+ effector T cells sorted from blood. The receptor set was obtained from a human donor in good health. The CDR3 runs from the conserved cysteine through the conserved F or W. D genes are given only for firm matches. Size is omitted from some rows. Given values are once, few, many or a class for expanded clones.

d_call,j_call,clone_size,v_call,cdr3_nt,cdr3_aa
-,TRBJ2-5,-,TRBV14,TGTGCCAGCAGCCAGACAACTTGGTACCAAGAGACCCAGTACTTC,CASSQTTWYQETQYF
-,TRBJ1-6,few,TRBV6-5,TGTGCCAGCAGTGATGATAATTCACCCCTCCACTTT,CASSDDNSPLHF
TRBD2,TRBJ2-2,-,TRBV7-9,TGTGCCAGCACCGGGACTAGCGGGGGGAACACCGGGGAGCTGTTTTTT,CASTGTSGGNTGELFF
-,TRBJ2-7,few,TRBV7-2,TGTGCCAGCAGCTCCTCTCCGGGGAGGATATACGAGCAGTACTTC,CASSSSPGRIYEQYF
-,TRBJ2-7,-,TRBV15,TGTGCCACCAGCAGAGAACAATCGATCTACGAGCAGTACTTC,CATSREQSIYEQYF
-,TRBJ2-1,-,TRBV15,TGTGCCACCAGCAGAGATCGGGCAGGGATATACAATGAGCAGTTCTTC,CATSRDRAGIYNEQFF
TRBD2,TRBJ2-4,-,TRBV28,TGTGCCAGCACCATGGGGGGGGCCAAAAACATTCAGTACTTC,CASTMGGAKNIQYF
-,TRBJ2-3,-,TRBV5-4,TGTGCCAGCAGCTTGGGAGGAGGCGGGGCGGATACGCAGTATTTT,CASSLGGGGADTQYF
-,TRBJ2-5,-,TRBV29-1,TGCAGCGTTGCTTACCGGGGAGGAGAGACCCAGTACTTC,CSVAYRGGETQYF
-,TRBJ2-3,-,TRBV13,TGTGCCAGCAGCTTACTATTAGAAGGAGATACGCAGTATTTT,CASSLLLEGDTQYF
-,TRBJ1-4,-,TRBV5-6,TGTGCCAGCAGCTTGCGGCAAGGCGGTGAAAAACTGTTTTTT,CASSLRQGGEKLFF